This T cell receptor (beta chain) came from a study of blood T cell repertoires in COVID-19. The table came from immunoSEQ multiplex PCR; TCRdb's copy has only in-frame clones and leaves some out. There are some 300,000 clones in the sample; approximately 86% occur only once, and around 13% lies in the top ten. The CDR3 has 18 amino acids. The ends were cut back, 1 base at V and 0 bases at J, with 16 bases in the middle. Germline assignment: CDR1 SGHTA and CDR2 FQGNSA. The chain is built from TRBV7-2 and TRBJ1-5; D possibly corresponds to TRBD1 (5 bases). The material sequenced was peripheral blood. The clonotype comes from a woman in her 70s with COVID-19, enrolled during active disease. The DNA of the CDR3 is TGTGCCAGCAGCTTAGTTCTAGGCAGGGAAAGTAGCAATCAGCCCCAGCATTTT. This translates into CASSLVLGRESSNQPQHF.